The T cell receptor beta chain under discussion was sequenced for a study of cytomegalovirus exposure and HLA in healthy donors. Overall study findings and caveats: Using the classifier, cytomegalovirus status was reportedly diagnosed with high specificity and sensitivity. In vitro confirmation showed a few CMV-associated chains to be CMV antigen specific. Among TCR sequences, most were rare, though some public TCRs appeared in many donors.

Produced via immunoSEQ multiplex PCR; TCRdb's table is partial and in-frame only. Here the sample spans 200,000 or so clones, around 87% being singletons. On this clone: Its antigen is unknown.

CDR3 length: 15 amino acids. J was trimmed by 4 bases and V by 6 bases; bases with no gene match: 7. CDR1 is MDHEN, CDR2 SYDVKM, per germline. V usage is TRBV28 and J usage is TRBJ2-2; TRBD1 matches 8 bases. The TCR sequence derives from a woman aged 18-30 years in good health and CMV-seropositive. Sequenced input: PBMCs. The CDR3 here is CASSFTGGPTGELFF. DNA of the CDR3: TGTGCCAGCAGCTTCACAGGGGGACCCACCGGGGAGCTGTTTTTT.